This is a list of T cell receptor beta chains from one sample in a study of vaccination and CD4 T cells after COVID-19. TCRdb called the PCR reads again in MiXCR, with one record for every CDR3 protein. The sample records some 33,000 distinct CDR3 sequences, 35% to 45% being singletons. Sequenced here: CD4+ T cells from blood, sampled about 7 months after SARS-CoV-2 vaccination. These receptors were obtained from a human donor who had recovered from COVID-19. The CDR3 runs from the conserved cysteine through the conserved F or W. D genes are given only for firm matches. Size is omitted from some rows. Given values are once, few, many or a class for expanded clones.

d_call,clone_size,j_call,v_call,cdr3_nt,cdr3_aa
NA,NA,TRBJ2-1,TRBV20-1,TGCAGTGCTAGAGTTAGGTATGAGCAGTTCTTC,CSARVRYEQFF
TRBD2,few,TRBJ2-5,TRBV2,TGTGCCAGCCAAGTACTAGCGGGATGGAAAGAGACCCAGTACTTC,CASQVLAGWKETQYF
NA,NA,TRBJ1-1,TRBV21-1,TGTGCCAGCAGCAAAGCAACAGGGGGCGCCGACACTGAAGCTTTCTTT,CASSKATGGADTEAFF
NA,few,TRBJ1-5,TRBV19,TGTGCCAGTAGCCGGGACGGAGCTTATAGCAATCAGCCCCAGCATTTT,CASSRDGAYSNQPQHF
NA,few,TRBJ2-5,TRBV12-3/TRBV12-4,TGTGCCAGCAGTTTAGCTTTAGAGACCCAGTACTTC,CASSLALETQYF
NA,NA,TRBJ2-2,TRBV20-1,TGCAGTGCTAGTCATAGCGCTCGAGACACCGGGGAGCTGTTTTTT,CSASHSARDTGELFF
TRBD1,once,TRBJ1-2,TRBV25-1,TGTGCCAGCAGTGGACAGGGGGCGTACTATGGCTACACCTTC,CASSGQGAYYGYTF
TRBD1,once,TRBJ1-3,TRBV6-4,TGTGCCAACCGGACAGGGGGCGAGGACTCTGGAAACACCATATATTTT,CANRTGGEDSGNTIYF
TRBD2,NA,TRBJ2-1,TRBV6-1,TGTGCCAGCAGTGAAGTGTGGGTCGGGGCTAGCGGGAGGCCCGCTCCCCATGAGCAGTTCTTC,CASSEVWVGASGRPAPHEQFF
TRBD2,NA,TRBJ2-3,TRBV7-2,TGTGCCAGCAGCCGGGGACTAGCGAGTACCACAGATACGCAGTATTTT,CASSRGLASTTDTQYF
NA,NA,TRBJ2-6,TRBV12-3/TRBV12-4,TGTGCCAGCAGTTTTTCTGGGGCCAACGTCCTGACTTTC,CASSFSGANVLTF
TRBD2,NA,TRBJ2-1,TRBV7-9,TGTGCCAGCAGCTTAGCAGGTAGCGGGAGGGGCAATGAGCAGTTCTTC,CASSLAGSGRGNEQFF
NA,NA,TRBJ1-1,TRBV5-1,TGCGCCAGCAGCCTGCTTCAGCTTGGCGCGGGGACTGAAGCTTTCTTT,CASSLLQLGAGTEAFF
TRBD2,few,TRBJ2-1,TRBV20-1,TGCAGTGCCATCCCGGGACTAGCTAGTAATGAGCAGTTCTTC,CSAIPGLASNEQFF